The sequence of this T cell receptor beta chain was determined in a study of blood T cell repertoires in COVID-19. This clone was found once. Repertoires were generated with immunoSEQ multiplex PCR, while TCRdb's copy carries only in-frame clones and drops some. The sample consists of fewer than 300,000 clones, 82% of them appearing once. The TCR comes from a woman aged 18-29 years with acute or convalescent COVID-19. The specimen was peripheral blood.

For the CDR3, the DNA is TGTGCCAGCAGTACATCAGGGGGAACTGAAGCTTTCTTT. Translating gives CASSTSGGTEAFF. The V and J genes are TRBV6-5 and TRBJ1-1; 7 nucleotides agree with TRBD1. The germline CDR1 and CDR2 sequences are MNHEY and SVGAGI. V was clipped by 5 bases and J by 5 bases; unmatched bases: 5. The CDR3 totals 13 residues.